These 13 T cell receptor beta chains originate from one sample sequenced in a study of T-cell reconstitution after alpha-beta-depleted transplantation in children. The library targeted TCRbeta and was prepared with unique molecular identifiers. TCRdb reprocessed the PCR reads via MiXCR and lists one record per CDR3 protein. The sample holds hundreds of thousands of distinct CDR3 sequences, over 10% seen once. The specimen comprised PBMCs, mostly from graft donor cells, sampled 360 days after TCRalphabeta/CD19-depleted stem cell transplant. The source is a male patient younger than 18 who had a stem cell transplant for acute myeloid leukemia, so the T cells may come from the graft donor.

This clonotype turned up a few times. The rearrangement links TRBV6-2 or TRBV6-3 to TRBJ2-7; 7 bases align to TRBD2. Germline V gene lookup returns CDR1 MNHEY and CDR2 SVGEGT. The CDR3 length is 12 residues. The trim removed 6 bases at V and 3 bases at J, leaving 2 bases unmatched. CDR3 in amino acids: CASSRDYYEQYF. The CDR3 nucleotides read TGTGCCAGCAGCCGGGACTACTACGAGCAGTACTTC.

The chain joins TRBV20-1 to TRBJ2-1, with D possibly being TRBD2 (6 bases). Germline values: CDR1 DFQATT, CDR2 SNEGSKA (reference sequence). Trimming stripped 2 bases from V and 2 bases from J, with 10 bases between. The CDR3 runs to 14 residues. CDR3 protein: CSARKEGTYNEQFF. The DNA of the CDR3 is TGCAGTGCTAGAAAGGAGGGCACCTACAATGAGCAGTTCTTC.

The chain combines TRBV9 with TRBJ1-1, with D unclear. V shed 2 bases and J shed 1 base, with 12 bases lying between them. There are 15 residues in the CDR3. The germline CDR1 and CDR2 sequences are SGDLS and YYNGEE. The CDR3 nucleotides read TGTGCCAGCAGCGTCTCGACGGCGACGAACACTGAAGCTTTCTTT. This sequence encodes CASSVSTATNTEAFF.

The CDR3 bases are TGCAGCGTTGACCAGACGGGGACACCAGCCTCCGAGCAGTACTTC. This sequence encodes CSVDQTGTPASEQYF. The chain combines TRBV29-1 with TRBJ2-7; possibly TRBD1 for D (6 bases). Germline-derived CDR1 and CDR2 are SQVTM and ANQGSEA. The CDR3 runs 15 residues. With 3 bases removed from V and 6 bases from J, the gap between germline ends came to 21 bases.

This clonotype was found many times. The chain combines TRBV28 with TRBJ2-7, with 8 bases fitting TRBD1. This CDR3 has 12 residues. Germline CDR1 reads MDHEN; CDR2 reads SYDVKM. V shed 6 bases, J shed 12 bases, and the junction held 10 bases outside the gene matches. This chain's CDR3 is CASRSDRESPYF. CDR3 coding DNA: TGTGCCAGCAGATCGGACAGGGAGAGCCCGTACTTC.

This clonotype showed up many times. The genes are TRBV6-2 or TRBV6-3 and TRBJ2-1; 9 positions agree with TRBD1. CDR1 and CDR2 from the germline V gene are MNHEY and SVGEGT. The CDR3 is 15 amino acids. With 4 bases clipped from V and 5 bases from J, the junction kept 6 bases outside the gene matches. DNA for the CDR3: TGTGCCAGCAGTTCACCCGGGACAGGGAACAATGAGCAGTTCTTC. It is translated as CASSSPGTGNNEQFF.

This clonotype was seen a few times. In DNA form, the CDR3 reads TGTGCCAGCAGTCGAAGGGGATACTCTGGAAACACCATATATTTT. Translated: CASSRRGYSGNTIYF. The chain recombines TRBV6-2 or TRBV6-3 with TRBJ1-3, with D possibly being TRBD1 (5 bases). Germline CDR1 reads MNHEY; CDR2 reads SVGEGT. Trimming removed 5 bases at V and 0 bases at J, with 11 bases between. The CDR3 sequence is 15 residues long.

This clonotype was observed a few times. V gene TRBV27 combines with J gene TRBJ2-7; 9 bases align to TRBD1. Unmatched junction bases numbered 14, after V lost 6 bases and J lost 5 bases. The CDR3 runs to 16 residues. Germline CDR1 reads MNHEY; CDR2 reads SMNVEV (reference sequence). CDR3 sequence: CASRHAEDRGSNEQYF. The CDR3 region has the DNA TGTGCCAGCAGACACGCCGAGGACAGGGGATCTAACGAGCAGTACTTC.

The J gene is TRBJ2-2, the V gene TRBV5-6, with a weak D call TRBD1 (6 bases). This CDR3 has 14 amino acids. CDR1 is SGHDT, CDR2 YYEEEE, per germline. V dropped 4 bases and J dropped 4 bases, with 11 bases sitting between them. This CDR3 reads CASSNGQFTGELFF. DNA of the CDR3: TGTGCCAGCAGCAACGGACAGTTCACCGGGGAGCTGTTTTTT.

A few counts support this clonotype. CDR3 sequence reads: CASSRLAAYNEQFF. In nucleotides, the CDR3 is TGTGCCAGCAGTCGACTAGCGGCTTACAATGAGCAGTTCTTC. This chain connects TRBV7-8 to TRBJ2-1, with TRBD2 matching 9 bases. After removal of 6 bases from V and 4 bases from J, the junction contained 4 bases not matched to a gene. Germline-derived CDR1 and CDR2 are SGHVS and FQNEAQ. The CDR3 runs 14 residues. The whole variable domain, filled in from reference TRBV7-8 and TRBJ2-1, reads GAGVSQSPRYKVAKRGQDVALRCDPISGHVSLFWYQQALGQGPEFLTYFQNEAQLDKSGLPSDRFFAERPEGSVSTLKIQRTQQEDSAVYLCASSRLAAYNEQFFGPGTRLTVL.

This clonotype appeared a few times. The genes are TRBV6-2 or TRBV6-3 and TRBJ2-7; 8 bases line up with TRBD2. CDR3 length equals 15 residues. Trimming at V came to 7 bases and at J to 3 bases, leaving 11 bases not matched to a gene. CDR1 is MNHEY and CDR2 is SVGEGT in the germline V gene. The CDR3 is CASNSIAGSYYEQYF. The CDR3 region has the DNA TGTGCCAGCAATTCTATAGCGGGATCTTACTACGAGCAGTACTTC.

This clonotype was found many times. The chain uses TRBV28 and TRBJ2-7; D may be TRBD2 (6 bases). Germline values: CDR1 MDHEN, CDR2 SYDVKM. V gave up 5 bases and J gave up 3 bases, with 20 bases separating them. The CDR3 totals 16 residues. This CDR3 is CASSPLGVSGFYEQYF. For the CDR3, the DNA is TGTGCCAGCAGTCCCCTTGGAGTTAGCGGTTTCTACGAGCAGTACTTC.

This clonotype was seen at least ten times. One junction end disagrees with the germline gene, perhaps due to a read error. J is TRBJ2-7 and V is TRBV4-3; 12 bases are a match to TRBD2. Germline V lookup: CDR1 LGHNA, CDR2 YSLEER. CDR3 length: 15 residues. In DNA, the CDR3 is TGTGCCAGCAGCCGCGGACTAGCGGGATCCTACGAGCAGTACTTC. Translation: CASSRGLAGSYEQYF.